This T cell receptor beta chain was identified in a study of blood T cells in healthy people across ages. V shed 9 bases, J shed 3 bases, and the junction held 5 bases outside the gene matches. Germline loops: CDR1 SNHLY, CDR2 FYNNEI. The CDR3 spans 14 residues. A second PCR, run for about 6 to 11 cycles, used a sample-barcoded 5' primer plus a J-beta primer mix. In TCRdb, the 5' RACE reads were re-called with MiXCR into one record per CDR3 protein. This table holds roughly 830,000 distinct CDR3 sequences, roughly 60% found once. J is TRBJ1-4 and V is TRBV2; 9 positions match TRBD1. The specimen was blood. The sequence was collected from a man aged 30 to 45 in good health. CDR3 sequence: CASVQGAANEKLFF. CDR3 nucleotides: TGTGCCAGTGTACAGGGGGCTGCTAATGAAAAACTGTTTTTT.